This T cell receptor (beta chain) was captured in a study of Tregs in tolerant kidney transplant recipients. The study, taken as a whole, reports: Tolerant patients' donor-specific Tregs expanded beyond overall Tregs, suggesting antigen-driven growth. Activated donor B cell expansion appeared to reveal the most relevant donor-specific TCRbeta repertoire. Few patients were studied, so findings need validation in larger groups.

Trimming removed 5 bases from V and 2 bases from J; junction bases left unmatched: 6. Germline lookup yields CDR1 PRHDT and CDR2 FYEKMQ (reference sequence). This CDR3 is built from 16 residues. Assay: immunoSEQ multiplex PCR; the TCRdb copy retains only in-frame clones and omits some. The sample comprises roughly 69,000 clones, about 88% of which are singletons, and approximately 0.4% rests with the top ten. As to this clone: The antigen is not known.

This receptor was identified in a human donor who received a combined kidney and bone marrow transplant. This sample comprised CD4+ T cells from blood, obtained before the transplant. This chain uses TRBV13 with TRBJ2-3, with 11 bases lining up with TRBD2. CDR3 bases: TGTGCCAGCAGCACCCGACTAGCGGGAATCACAGATACGCAGTATTTT. Protein product: CASSTRLAGITDTQYF.